This T cell receptor (beta chain) comes out of a study of early T cells in non-severe SARS-CoV-2 infection. In regard to this clonotype: The antigen is undetermined.

Study-wide results and limits: VDJdb-based annotation leaned toward anti-spike CD8 responses and missed private and CD4 specificities.

This CDR3 has 12 residues. V dropped 7 bases and J dropped 4 bases, with 10 bases sitting between them. One entry per CDR3 protein results from TCRdb running MiXCR on the 5' RACE reads. The repertoire holds about 27,000 distinct CDR3 sequences, with about 3% as singletons. The sequence was collected from an adult who was a healthcare worker with PCR-confirmed SARS-CoV-2 infection or an uninfected control (not recorded which). V and J are TRBV12-3 or TRBV12-4 and TRBJ1-2; the D gene is possibly TRBD1 (5 bases). Input material: whole blood. The DNA of the CDR3 is TGTGCCAGCAAACTGGGGGGCTATGGCTACACCTTC. Translated: CASKLGGYGYTF.